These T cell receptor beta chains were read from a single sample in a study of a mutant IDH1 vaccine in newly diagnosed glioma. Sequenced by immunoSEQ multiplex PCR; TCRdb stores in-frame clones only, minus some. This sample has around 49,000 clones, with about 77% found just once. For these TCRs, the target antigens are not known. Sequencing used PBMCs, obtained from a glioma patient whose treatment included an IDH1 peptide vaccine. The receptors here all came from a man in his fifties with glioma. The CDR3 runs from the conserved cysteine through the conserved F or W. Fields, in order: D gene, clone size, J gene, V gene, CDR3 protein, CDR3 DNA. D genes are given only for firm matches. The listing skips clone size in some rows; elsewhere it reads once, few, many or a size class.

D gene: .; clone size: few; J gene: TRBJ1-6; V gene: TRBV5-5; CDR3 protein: CASSREGLYNSPLHF; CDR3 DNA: TGTGCCAGCAGCCGGGAGGGCCTCTATAATTCACCCCTCCACTTT
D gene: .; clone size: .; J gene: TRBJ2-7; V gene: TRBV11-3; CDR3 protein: CASSAGTEQYF; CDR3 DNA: TGTGCCAGCAGCGCCGGGACCGAGCAGTACTTC
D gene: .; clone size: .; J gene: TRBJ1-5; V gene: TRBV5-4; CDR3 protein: CASSGGEDQPQHF; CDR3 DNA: TGTGCCAGCAGCGGAGGGGAAGATCAGCCCCAGCATTTT
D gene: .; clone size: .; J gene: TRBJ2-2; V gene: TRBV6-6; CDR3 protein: CASGRDFYTGELFF; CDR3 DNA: TGTGCCAGCGGCCGGGACTTCTACACCGGGGAGCTGTTTTTT
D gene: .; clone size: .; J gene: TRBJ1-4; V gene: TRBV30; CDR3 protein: CAWSVRAGVATDEKLFF; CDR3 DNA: TGTGCCTGGAGTGTAAGGGCAGGGGTAGCGACAGATGAAAAACTGTTTTTT
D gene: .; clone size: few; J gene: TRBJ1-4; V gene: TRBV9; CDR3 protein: CASSVRDNEKLFF; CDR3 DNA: TGTGCCAGCAGCGTAAGAGATAATGAAAAACTGTTTTTT
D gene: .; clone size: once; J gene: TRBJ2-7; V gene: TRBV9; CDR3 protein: CASSVGGSQASEQYF; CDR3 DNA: TGTGCCAGCAGCGTAGGCGGGTCCCAGGCCTCCGAGCAGTACTTC
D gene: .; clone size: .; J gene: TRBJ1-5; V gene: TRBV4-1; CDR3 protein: CASSQKGGQPQHF; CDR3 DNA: TGCGCCAGCAGCCAAAAGGGGGGACAGCCCCAGCATTTT
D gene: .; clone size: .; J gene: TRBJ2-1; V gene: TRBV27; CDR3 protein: CASSSRVRGNHNEQFF; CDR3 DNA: TGTGCCAGCAGTTCGCGGGTAAGGGGGAACCACAATGAGCAGTTCTTC
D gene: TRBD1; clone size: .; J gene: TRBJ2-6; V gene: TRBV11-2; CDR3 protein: CASSLDRVPGANVLTF; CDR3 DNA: TGTGCCAGCAGCTTGGACAGGGTACCAGGGGCCAACGTCCTGACTTTC
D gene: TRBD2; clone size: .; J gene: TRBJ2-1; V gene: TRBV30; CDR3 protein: CAWSPGLATNEQFF; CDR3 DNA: TGTGCCTGGAGTCCCGGACTAGCAACCAATGAGCAGTTCTTC
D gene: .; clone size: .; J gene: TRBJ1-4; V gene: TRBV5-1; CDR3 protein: CASSFSGMVEKLFF; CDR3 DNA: TGCGCCAGCAGCTTCTCCGGGATGGTTGAAAAACTGTTTTTT
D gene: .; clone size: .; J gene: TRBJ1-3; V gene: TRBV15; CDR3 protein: CATSRDRGLLGGNTIYF; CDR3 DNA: TGTGCCACCAGCAGAGATCGGGGCCTTCTCGGGGGAAACACCATATATTTT
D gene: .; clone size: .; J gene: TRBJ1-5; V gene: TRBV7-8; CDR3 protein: CASSPQGQFGNQPQHF; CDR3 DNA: TGTGCCAGCAGCCCCCAAGGACAGTTTGGCAATCAGCCCCAGCATTTT
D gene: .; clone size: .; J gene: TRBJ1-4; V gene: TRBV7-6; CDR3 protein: CASSLTVGGREKLFF; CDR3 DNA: TGTGCCAGCAGCTTAACGGTCGGGGGGAGGGAAAAACTGTTTTTT
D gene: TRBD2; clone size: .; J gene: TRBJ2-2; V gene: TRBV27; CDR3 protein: CASSPSAGGPGELFF; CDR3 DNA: TGTGCCAGCAGTCCCTCGGCGGGGGGGCCCGGGGAGCTGTTTTTT
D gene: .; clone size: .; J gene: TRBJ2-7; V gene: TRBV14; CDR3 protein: CASSQISRGSYEQYF; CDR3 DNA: TGTGCCAGCAGCCAGATTTCCAGGGGAAGCTACGAGCAGTACTTC
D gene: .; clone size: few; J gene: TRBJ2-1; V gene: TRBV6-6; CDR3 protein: CASSTTGSYNEQFF; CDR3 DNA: TGTGCCAGCAGTACTACAGGGTCCTACAATGAGCAGTTCTTC
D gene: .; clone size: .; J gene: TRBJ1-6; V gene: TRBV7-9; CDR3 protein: CASSLARDRNSPLHF; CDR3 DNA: TGTGCCAGCAGCTTAGCGAGAGACAGGAATTCACCCCTCCACTTT
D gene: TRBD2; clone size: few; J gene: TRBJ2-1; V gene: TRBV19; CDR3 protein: CASSIGTREQFF; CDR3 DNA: TGTGCCAGTAGTATAGGGACTAGGGAGCAGTTCTTC
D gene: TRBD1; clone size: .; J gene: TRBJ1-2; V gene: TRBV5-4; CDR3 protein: CASSLEGQGRGYTF; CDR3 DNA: TGTGCCAGCAGCTTGGAGGGACAGGGTCGTGGCTACACCTTC
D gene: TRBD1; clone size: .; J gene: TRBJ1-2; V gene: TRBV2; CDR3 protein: CASSGGDRVYGYTF; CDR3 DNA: TGTGCCAGCAGTGGGGGGGACAGGGTATATGGCTACACCTTC
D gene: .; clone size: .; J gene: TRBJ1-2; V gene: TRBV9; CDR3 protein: CASSTLQGSGYTF; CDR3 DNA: TGTGCCAGCAGCACTTTACAGGGTTCGGGCTACACCTTC
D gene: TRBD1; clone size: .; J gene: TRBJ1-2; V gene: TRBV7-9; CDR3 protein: CASSLEETGRNYGYTF; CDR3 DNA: TGTGCCAGCAGCTTAGAGGAGACAGGGCGTAACTATGGCTACACCTTC
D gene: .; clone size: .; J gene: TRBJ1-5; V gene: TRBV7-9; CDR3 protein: CASSGEGDSNQPQHF; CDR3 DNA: TGTGCCAGCAGCGGAGAGGGCGATAGCAATCAGCCCCAGCATTTT
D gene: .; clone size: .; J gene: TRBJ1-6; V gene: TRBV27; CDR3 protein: CASSFTAVSYNSPLHF; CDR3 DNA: TGTGCCAGCAGTTTTACCGCAGTCTCCTATAATTCACCCCTCCACTTT
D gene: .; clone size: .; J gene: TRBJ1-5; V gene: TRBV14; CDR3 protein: CASSPLDQPQHF; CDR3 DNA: TGTGCCAGCAGCCCTTTAGATCAGCCCCAGCATTTT
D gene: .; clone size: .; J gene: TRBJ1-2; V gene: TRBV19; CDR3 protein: CASSVRDYYGYTF; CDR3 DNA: TGTGCCAGTAGTGTTAGAGACTACTATGGCTACACCTTC
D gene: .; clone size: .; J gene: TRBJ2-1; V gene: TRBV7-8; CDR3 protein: CASSGESYYNEQFF; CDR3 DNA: TGTGCCAGCAGCGGAGAGAGCTATTACAATGAGCAGTTCTTC
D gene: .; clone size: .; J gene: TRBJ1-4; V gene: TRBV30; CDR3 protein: CAWSSKGTTNEKLFF; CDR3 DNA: TGTGCCTGGAGTTCCAAGGGCACAACTAATGAAAAACTGTTTTTT
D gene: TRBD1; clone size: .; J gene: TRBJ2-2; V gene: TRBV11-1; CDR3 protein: CASSLGQRLYGELFF; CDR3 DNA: TGTGCCAGCAGCTTGGGACAGAGATTGTACGGGGAGCTGTTTTTT
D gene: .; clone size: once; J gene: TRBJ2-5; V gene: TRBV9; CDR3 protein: CASSVGGQETQYF; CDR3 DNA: TGTGCCAGCAGCGTCGGGGGCCAAGAGACCCAGTACTTC
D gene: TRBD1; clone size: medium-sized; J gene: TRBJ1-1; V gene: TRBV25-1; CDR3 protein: CASSPTPQGATEAFF; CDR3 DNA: TGTGCCAGCAGCCCCACCCCACAGGGGGCCACTGAAGCTTTCTTT
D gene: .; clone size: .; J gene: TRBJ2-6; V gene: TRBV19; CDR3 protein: CASSRDGLSGANVLTF; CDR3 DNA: TGTGCCAGTAGCCGGGACGGTCTATCTGGGGCCAACGTCCTGACTTTC
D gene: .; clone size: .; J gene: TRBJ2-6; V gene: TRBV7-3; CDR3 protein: CASSLIPRPGANVLTF; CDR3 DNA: TGTGCCAGCAGCTTAATCCCCCGCCCTGGGGCCAACGTCCTGACTTTC